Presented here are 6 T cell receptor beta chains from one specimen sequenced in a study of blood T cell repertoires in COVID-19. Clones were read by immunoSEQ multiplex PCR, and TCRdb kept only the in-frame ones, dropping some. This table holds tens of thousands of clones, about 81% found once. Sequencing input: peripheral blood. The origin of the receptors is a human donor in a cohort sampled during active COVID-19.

CDR3 in amino acids: CASVRASAPTGSYEQYF. The CDR3 bases are TGTGCCAGCGTACGAGCATCGGCCCCGACAGGGAGCTACGAGCAGTACTTC. The rearrangement links TRBV5-8 to TRBJ2-7; TRBD1 matches 7 bases. V was clipped by 7 bases and J by 3 bases; unmatched bases: 19. CDR3 length: 17 amino acids. Germline V gene lookup returns CDR1 SGHTS and CDR2 YDEGEE.

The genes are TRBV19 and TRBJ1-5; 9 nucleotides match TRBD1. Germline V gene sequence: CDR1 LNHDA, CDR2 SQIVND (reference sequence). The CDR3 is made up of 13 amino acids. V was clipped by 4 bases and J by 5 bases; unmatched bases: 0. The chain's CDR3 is CASSRQGDQPQHF. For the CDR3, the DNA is TGTGCCAGTAGTAGACAGGGGGATCAGCCCCAGCATTTT.

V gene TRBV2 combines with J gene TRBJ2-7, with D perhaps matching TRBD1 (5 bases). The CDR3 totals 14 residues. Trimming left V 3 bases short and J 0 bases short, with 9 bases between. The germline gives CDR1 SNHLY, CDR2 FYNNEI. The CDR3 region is CASSDQGSSYEQYF. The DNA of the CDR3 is TGTGCCAGCAGTGACCAGGGAAGCTCCTACGAGCAGTACTTC.

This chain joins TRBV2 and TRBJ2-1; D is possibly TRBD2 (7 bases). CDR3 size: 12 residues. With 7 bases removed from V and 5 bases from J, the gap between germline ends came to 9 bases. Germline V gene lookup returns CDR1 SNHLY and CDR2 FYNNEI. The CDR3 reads CASKGGDNEQFF. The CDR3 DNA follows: TGTGCCAGCAAGGGGGGGGACAATGAGCAGTTCTTC. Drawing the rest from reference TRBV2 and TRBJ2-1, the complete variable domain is EPEVTQTPSHQVTQMGQEVILRCVPISNHLYFYWYRQILGQKVEFLVSFYNNEISEKSEIFDDQFSVERPDGSNFTLKIRSTKLEDSAMYFCASKGGDNEQFFGPGTRLTVL.

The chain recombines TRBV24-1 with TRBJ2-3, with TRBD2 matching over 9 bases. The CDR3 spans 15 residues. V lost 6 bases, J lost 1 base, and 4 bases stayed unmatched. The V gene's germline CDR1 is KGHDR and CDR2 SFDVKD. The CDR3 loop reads CATSLKRGGTDTQYF. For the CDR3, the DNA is TGTGCCACCAGTCTGAAGCGGGGGGGCACAGATACGCAGTATTTT.

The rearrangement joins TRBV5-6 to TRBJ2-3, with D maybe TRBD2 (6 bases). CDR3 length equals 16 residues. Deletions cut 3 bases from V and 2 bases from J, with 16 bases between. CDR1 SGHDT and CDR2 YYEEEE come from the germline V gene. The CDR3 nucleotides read TGTGCCAGCAGCTCAACCCGCGGGGACGTCACAGATACGCAGTATTTT. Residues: CASSSTRGDVTDTQYF.